There are many counts of the clone carrying this TCR beta chain. This CDR3 is 13 amino acids long. Between the trimmed V and J ends, which lost 6 bases and 4 bases, there was a span of 12 bases. Germline V gene lookup returns CDR1 MNHNS and CDR2 SASEGT. It was RNA transcripts that yielded the amplified TCR beta CDR3 regions. HTBI primers were employed in a first-round RT-PCR of the TCR CDR3. Each CDR3 protein gets one entry after TCRdb re-called the multiplex PCR reads with MiXCR. The profile shows hundreds of thousands of distinct CDR3 sequences, about 15% of them singletons. These data come from a study of T cells in Graves' hyperthyroidism and ophthalmopathy. The PBMCs were taken from approximately 11 ml of fresh peripheral blood.

The clonotype comes from a young woman with Graves' hyperthyroidism. Sequenced sample: blood. The chain couples TRBV6-1 to TRBJ1-2; no clear D. Here the CDR3 DNA reads TGTGCCAGCAGCACCGTCCGGAGCTATGGCTACACCTTC. Translated: CASSTVRSYGYTF.